One and the same sample provided the 29 T cell receptor beta chains below, sequenced in a study of T-cell memory formation after mild COVID-19. TCRdb independently ran MiXCR on the 5' RACE reads; one entry per CDR3 protein. The table has roughly 310,000 distinct CDR3 sequences, less than 20% seen once; the top ten hold approximately 20%. The specimen sequenced was PBMCs or a T cell subset sorted from them (not recorded which). These receptors were collected from a man aged 18 to 29 who had mild COVID-19 (a few samples of this study predate the infection). Cell type and time point are not known.

The sample holds a few counts of this clonotype. The chain is built from TRBV18 and TRBJ2-7; no definite D call. V was clipped by 3 bases and J by 4 bases, with 10 bases between them. Germline assignment: CDR1 KGHSH and CDR2 LQKENI. CDR3 length: 13 amino acids. The CDR3 is CASSPGDGYEQYF. The CDR3 coding sequence is TGTGCCAGCTCACCCGGAGACGGATACGAGCAGTACTTC.

This clonotype was detected a few times. The chain's CDR3 is CASSFTHRDEQFF. The CDR3 DNA reads TGTGCCAGCAGCTTTACCCACCGGGATGAGCAGTTCTTC. The chain is built from TRBV7-3 and TRBJ2-1; no clear D. This CDR3 has 13 residues. Germline loops: CDR1 SGHTA, CDR2 FQGTGA. V dropped 3 bases and J dropped 8 bases, with 11 bases sitting between them. The full variable domain, with the rest looked up from reference TRBV7-3 and TRBJ2-1, is GAGVSQTPSNKVTEKGKYVELRCDPISGHTALYWYRQSLGQGPEFLIYFQGTGAADDSGLPNDRFFAVRPEGSVSTLKIQRTERGDSAVYLCASSFTHRDEQFFGPGTRLTVL.

This rearrangement joins TRBV24-1 to TRBJ1-1; unclear D gene. V was shortened by 1 base and J by 7 bases, with 9 bases between the two germline ends. In germline, CDR1 is KGHDR, CDR2 SFDVKD. The CDR3 sequence is 13 residues long. Written as DNA, the CDR3 is TGTGCCACCAGTGATTTTGGTACCATTGAAGCTTTCTTT. Protein sequence: CATSDFGTIEAFF.

The chain carries TRBV7-2 and TRBJ2-7; D unclear. The germline V gene has CDR1 SGHTA and CDR2 FQGNSA. With 5 bases removed from V and 0 bases from J, the gap between germline ends came to 11 bases. The CDR3 has 14 residues. The CDR3 nucleotides read TGTGCCAGCAGCCCGGCAGGAAGCTCCTACGAGCAGTACTTC. Translating gives CASSPAGSSYEQYF.

This clonotype was found a few times. This chain uses TRBV20-1 with TRBJ2-1; D is uncertain. Germline CDR1 is DFQATT and CDR2 is SNEGSKA (reference sequence). There are 14 residues in the CDR3. V lost 2 bases and J 0 bases, leaving 8 bases between the germline ends. The CDR3 region has the DNA TGCAGTGCTAGAACATTTAACTCCTACAATGAGCAGTTCTTC. Protein sequence: CSARTFNSYNEQFF.

This clonotype was counted ten times or more. The J gene is TRBJ1-1, the V gene TRBV5-1, with D uncertain. This CDR3 has 14 residues. Trimming removed 1 base at V and 1 base at J, with 8 bases between. The V gene's germline CDR1 is SGHRS and CDR2 YFSETQ. The CDR3 sequence is CASSLSAENTEAFF. The CDR3 region has the DNA TGCGCCAGCAGCTTGTCGGCGGAGAACACTGAAGCTTTCTTT.

Ten or more counts support this clonotype. The V call is TRBV2, the J call TRBJ2-3; 8 bases map to TRBD2. Per germline, CDR1 SNHLY and CDR2 FYNNEI. The V and J ends lost 6 bases and 0 bases, in that order; junction bases with no gene match: 2. The CDR3 has 14 residues. CDR3 DNA: TGTGCCAGCAGCGTAGCGGGGAGCACAGATACGCAGTATTTT. Translating it yields CASSVAGSTDTQYF.

A remark on this clonotype: A read error may explain this, as a much larger clone is one base away. This rearrangement joins TRBV5-1 to TRBJ2-1; TRBD1 matches 7 bases. The length of the CDR3 is 12 residues. The germline CDR1 and CDR2 sequences are SGHRS and YFSETQ. CDR3 loop: CANSLDRVEQFF. In nucleotides, the CDR3 is TGCGCCAACAGCCTTGACAGGGTTGAGCAGTTCTTC.

The rearrangement links TRBV5-6 to TRBJ2-5; a possible D gene is TRBD1 (5 bases). This CDR3 spans 14 amino acids. V was trimmed by 4 bases and J by 7 bases, leaving 17 bases between them. Germline V CDR1 and CDR2: SGHDT, YYEEEE. The CDR3, as DNA: TGTGCCAGCAGCCGAGGACAAGACGGCGGGACCCAGTACTTC. This encodes CASSRGQDGGTQYF.

This clonotype has a handful of counts. The V gene is TRBV12-3 or TRBV12-4, the J gene TRBJ1-5; 8 positions agree with TRBD1. J gave up 7 bases and V 5 bases, and 7 bases lay outside the gene matches. The CDR3 length is 14 residues. CDR3 sequence (DNA): TGTGCCAGCAGTCAGTTGGACAGGGTGCAGCCCCAGCATTTT. Translating it yields CASSQLDRVQPQHF.

V is TRBV7-6 and J is TRBJ2-7; TRBD2 agrees at 10 bases. Looked up from germline, CDR1 is SGHVS and CDR2 is FNYEAQ. Trimming removed 1 base from V and 2 bases from J; junction bases left unmatched: 5. This CDR3 is 16 amino acids long. The CDR3: CASSLVAGGDTYEQYF. The CDR3 DNA reads TGTGCCAGCAGCTTAGTAGCGGGGGGCGACACCTACGAGCAGTACTTC.

The chain links TRBV7-6 to TRBJ2-7; D gene unclear. The CDR3 extends over 13 amino acids. Germline values: CDR1 SGHVS, CDR2 FNYEAQ. V was trimmed by 5 bases and J by 1 base, leaving 9 bases between them. The CDR3 region is CASSHGRSYEQYF. The CDR3 nucleotides are TGTGCCAGCAGCCACGGACGGTCCTACGAGCAGTACTTC.

This clonotype was seen a few times. The chain carries TRBV5-1 and TRBJ2-1; D unresolved. In germline, CDR1 is SGHRS, CDR2 YFSETQ. The V end was cut by 6 bases, the J end by 0 bases, with 13 bases between. The CDR3 runs 15 residues. The CDR3: CASNPDTNSYNEQFF. CDR3 coding DNA: TGCGCCAGCAACCCTGACACGAACTCCTACAATGAGCAGTTCTTC. The full variable domain, its missing parts supplied by reference TRBV5-1 and TRBJ2-1, is KAGVTQTPRYLIKTRGQQVTLSCSPISGHRSVSWYQQTPGQGLQFLFEYFSETQRNKGNFPGRFSGRQFSNSRSEMNVSTLELGDSALYLCASNPDTNSYNEQFFGPGTRLTVL.

This chain links TRBV27 with TRBJ1-2, with 8 bases matching TRBD1. This CDR3 region has 12 residues. Germline V gives CDR1 MNHEY, CDR2 SMNVEV (reference sequence). V lost 5 bases and J lost 6; bases outside the gene matches: 2. Written as DNA, the CDR3 is TGTGCCAGCAGTCAGACAGGGGATGGCTACACCTTC. This encodes CASSQTGDGYTF.

This clonotype has more than one count but fewer than ten. This chain links TRBV7-6 with TRBJ2-1, with D possibly TRBD1 on 5 matching bases. CDR1 and CDR2 (germline): SGHVS, FNYEAQ. The CDR3 is made up of 15 amino acids. With 7 bases removed from V and 2 bases from J, the gap between germline ends came to 15 bases. The chain's CDR3 is CASTKTAGAYNEQFF. The CDR3 DNA reads as TGTGCCAGCACCAAGACAGCTGGAGCCTACAATGAGCAGTTCTTC.

The V and J genes are TRBV28 and TRBJ2-2; TRBD1 or TRBD2 may be the D gene (6 bases each). Trimming took off 7 bases at V and 4 bases at J, with 19 bases between the two ends. The CDR3 sequence is 16 residues long. CDR1 and CDR2 (germline): MDHEN, SYDVKM. The DNA for the CDR3 is TGTGCCAGCACCCTCGGAGGGGGAATCAGCACCGGGGAGCTGTTTTTT. Protein sequence: CASTLGGGISTGELFF.

This sequence joins TRBV7-3 and TRBJ2-3, with D hard to call. The CDR3 runs to 14 residues. The germline V gene encodes CDR1 SGHTA and CDR2 FQGTGA. V was trimmed by 3 bases and J by 0 bases, leaving 7 bases between them. CDR3 nucleotides: TGTGCCAGCAGCTTTTTTCTGAGCACAGATACGCAGTATTTT. Translated, it gives CASSFFLSTDTQYF.

In this sample, this clonotype turned up many times. The rearrangement joins TRBV6-6 to TRBJ1-1, with TRBD1 as a possible D gene (5 bases). Trimming took 2 bases from V and 4 from J, leaving 14 bases between them. CDR1 and CDR2 (germline): MNHNY, SVGAGI (reference sequence). The CDR3 runs 15 residues. CDR3 nucleotides: TGTGCCAGCAGTTACGGGGGGTGGGTGTTCACTGAAGCTTTCTTT. Residues: CASSYGGWVFTEAFF.

In this sample, this clonotype turned up a few times. The chain is built from TRBV18 and TRBJ2-3; 8 bases are a match to TRBD1. Germline V lookup: CDR1 KGHSH, CDR2 LQKENI. The CDR3 is 17 residues long. The junction had 10 bases not matched to a gene; V was cut back by 1 base and J by 4 bases. The CDR3 DNA reads as TGTGCCAGCTCACCACGATTAGGACAGGGAAGGGCAGATACGCAGTATTTT. Its translation is CASSPRLGQGRADTQYF.

This clonotype was counted between two and nine times. The chain employs TRBV4-1 and TRBJ1-5; weak D call: TRBD1 (6 bases). Germline-derived CDR1 and CDR2 are MGHRA and YSYEKL. This CDR3 is built from 16 residues. The germline V and J ends were trimmed by 1 base and 0 bases, with 10 bases remaining between them. The CDR3 region is CASSQARQDSNQPQHF. The CDR3 coding sequence is TGCGCCAGCAGCCAAGCTCGACAGGATAGCAATCAGCCCCAGCATTTT.

The gene calls are TRBV7-9 and TRBJ2-7; 8 bases match TRBD2. Germline V gene sequence: CDR1 SEHNR, CDR2 FQNEAQ (reference sequence). CDR3 length equals 12 residues. The ends lost 3 bases at V and 6 bases at J; junction bases unmatched: 1. The CDR3 bases are TGTGCCAGCAGCTTTCGGGGGGGCGAGCAGTACGTC. It yields the protein CASSFRGGEQYV.

The V call is TRBV9, the J call TRBJ2-2; a weak D match, TRBD1 (6 bases). This CDR3 spans 16 amino acids. Trimming stripped 3 bases from V and 0 bases from J, with 12 bases between. Per germline, CDR1 SGDLS and CDR2 YYNGEE. The CDR3 sequence is CASSAVGQPNTGELFF. DNA of the CDR3: TGTGCCAGCAGCGCCGTTGGACAGCCGAACACCGGGGAGCTGTTTTTT.

Ten or more counts support this clonotype. The chain is built from TRBV5-1 and TRBJ2-7; 9 bases agree with TRBD1. CDR1 and CDR2 from the germline V gene are SGHRS and YFSETQ. This CDR3 region has 13 residues. V lost 2 bases and J lost 6; bases outside the gene matches: 3. CDR3: CASSFSTGGEQYV. DNA of the CDR3: TGCGCCAGCAGCTTCTCGACAGGGGGCGAGCAGTACGTC.

The V call is TRBV9, the J call TRBJ2-5; 7 positions agree with TRBD2. V gave up 4 bases and J gave up 1 base; unmatched junction bases: 7. The CDR3 has 15 amino acids. Germline V lookup: CDR1 SGDLS, CDR2 YYNGEE. The chain's CDR3 is CASSPGGSGQETQYF. The CDR3 DNA sequence: TGTGCCAGCAGCCCGGGGGGTAGCGGCCAAGAGACCCAGTACTTC.

The CDR3, as DNA: TGTGCCAGCAGTGAATTCGACGGGGCAGACACCGGGGAGCTGTTTTTT. Translated: CASSEFDGADTGELFF. The rearrangement joins TRBV2 to TRBJ2-2; D is tentatively TRBD1 or TRBD2 (5 bases each). Germline V gives CDR1 SNHLY, CDR2 FYNNEI. Trimming stripped 2 bases from V and 3 bases from J, with 13 bases between. CDR3 length: 16 residues. Full variable domain (remainder filled in from reference TRBV2 and TRBJ2-2): EPEVTQTPSHQVTQMGQEVILRCVPISNHLYFYWYRQILGQKVEFLVSFYNNEISEKSEIFDDQFSVERPDGSNFTLKIRSTKLEDSAMYFCASSEFDGADTGELFFGEGSRLTVL.

The chain's CDR3 is CASSLRADSNQPQHF. CDR3 nucleotides: TGCGCCAGCAGCCTGCGGGCAGATAGCAATCAGCCCCAGCATTTT. The chain uses TRBV4-1 and TRBJ1-5, with D unresolved. The germline V and J ends were trimmed by 4 bases and 0 bases, with 10 bases remaining between them. The CDR3 loop spans 15 amino acids. Germline values: CDR1 MGHRA, CDR2 YSYEKL.

This clonotype was seen more than once but under ten times. This chain connects TRBV4-1 to TRBJ1-1, with D hard to call. The germline gives CDR1 MGHRA, CDR2 YSYEKL. The CDR3 is 16 amino acids. Trimming took off 3 bases at V and 0 bases at J, with 14 bases between the two ends. CDR3 loop: CASSHPHEGMNTEAFF. The CDR3, as DNA: TGCGCCAGCAGCCACCCACACGAGGGCATGAACACTGAAGCTTTCTTT.

V is TRBV7-2 and J is TRBJ1-6, with 8 bases identical to TRBD1. CDR3 length: 14 amino acids. CDR1 SGHTA and CDR2 FQGNSA come from the germline V gene. The V segment lost 4 bases and the J segment 12 bases; nucleotides outside the gene matches: 8. CDR3 amino acids: CASSSDRGPRPLHF. DNA for the CDR3: TGTGCCAGCAGCTCCGACAGGGGTCCCCGACCCCTCCACTTT.

The chain links TRBV4-1 to TRBJ2-1, with D perhaps matching TRBD2 (5 bases). V was trimmed by 3 bases and J by 7 bases, leaving 16 bases between them. The length of the CDR3 is 15 residues. Germline-derived CDR1 and CDR2 are MGHRA and YSYEKL. CDR3 region: CASSQSREPRNEQFF. In DNA form, the CDR3 reads TGCGCCAGCAGCCAGAGTCGGGAACCCAGGAATGAGCAGTTCTTC.